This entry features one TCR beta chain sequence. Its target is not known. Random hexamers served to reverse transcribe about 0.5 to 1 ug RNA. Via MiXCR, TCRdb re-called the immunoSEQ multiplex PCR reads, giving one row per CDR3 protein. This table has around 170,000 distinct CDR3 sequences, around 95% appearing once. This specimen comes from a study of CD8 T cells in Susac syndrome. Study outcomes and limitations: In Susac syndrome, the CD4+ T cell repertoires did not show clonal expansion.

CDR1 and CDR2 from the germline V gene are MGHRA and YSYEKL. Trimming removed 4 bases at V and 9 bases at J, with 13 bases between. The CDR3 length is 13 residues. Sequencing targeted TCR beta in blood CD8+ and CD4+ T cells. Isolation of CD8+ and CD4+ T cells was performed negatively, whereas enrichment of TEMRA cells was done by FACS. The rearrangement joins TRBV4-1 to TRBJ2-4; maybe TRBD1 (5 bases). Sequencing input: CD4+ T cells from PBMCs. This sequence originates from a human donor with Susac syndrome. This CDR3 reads CASSPTRQLIQYF. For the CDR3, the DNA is TGCGCCAGCAGCCCGACGAGACAGCTCATTCAGTACTTC.